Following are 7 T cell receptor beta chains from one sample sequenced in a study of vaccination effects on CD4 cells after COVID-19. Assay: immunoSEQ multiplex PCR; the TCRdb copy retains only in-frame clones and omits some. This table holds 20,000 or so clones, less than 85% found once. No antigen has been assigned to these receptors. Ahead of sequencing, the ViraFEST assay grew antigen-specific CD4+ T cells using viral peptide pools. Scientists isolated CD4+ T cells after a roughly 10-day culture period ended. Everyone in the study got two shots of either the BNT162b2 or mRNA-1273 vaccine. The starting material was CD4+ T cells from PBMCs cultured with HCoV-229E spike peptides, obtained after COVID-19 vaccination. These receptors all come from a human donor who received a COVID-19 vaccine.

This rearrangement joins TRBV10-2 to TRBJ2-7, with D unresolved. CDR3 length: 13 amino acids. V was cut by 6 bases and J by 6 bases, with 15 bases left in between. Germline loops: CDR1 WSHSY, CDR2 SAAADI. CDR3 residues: CASRGQTMAEQYF. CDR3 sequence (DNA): TGCGCCAGCAGAGGGCAGACCATGGCCGAGCAGTACTTC.

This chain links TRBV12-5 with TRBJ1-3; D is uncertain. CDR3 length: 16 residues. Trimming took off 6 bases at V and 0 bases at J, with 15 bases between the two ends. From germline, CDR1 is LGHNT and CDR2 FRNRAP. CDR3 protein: CASGYHGPYSGNTIYF. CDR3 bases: TGTGCTAGTGGATATCATGGGCCCTACTCTGGAAACACCATATATTTT.

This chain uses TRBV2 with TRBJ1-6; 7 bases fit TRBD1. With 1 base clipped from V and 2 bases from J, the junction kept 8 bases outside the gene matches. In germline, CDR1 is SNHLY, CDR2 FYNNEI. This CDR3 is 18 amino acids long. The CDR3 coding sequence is TGTGCCAGCAGTGAAGAAGCGACAGGGAGCACCTATAATTCACCCCTCCACTTT. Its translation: CASSEEATGSTYNSPLHF.

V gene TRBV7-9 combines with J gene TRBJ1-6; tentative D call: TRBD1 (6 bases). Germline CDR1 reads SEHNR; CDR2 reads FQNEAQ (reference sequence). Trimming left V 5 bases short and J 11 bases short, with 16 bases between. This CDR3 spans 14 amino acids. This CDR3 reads CASSPSGGRPPLHF. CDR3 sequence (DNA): TGTGCCAGCAGCCCCTCCGGGGGGCGACCACCCCTCCACTTT.

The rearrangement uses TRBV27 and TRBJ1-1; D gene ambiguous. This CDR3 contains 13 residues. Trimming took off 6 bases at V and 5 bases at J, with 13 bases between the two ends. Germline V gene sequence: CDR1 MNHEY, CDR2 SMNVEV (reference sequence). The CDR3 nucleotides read TGTGCCAGCAGCCTCACAGTGAGGACTGAAGCTTTCTTT. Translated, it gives CASSLTVRTEAFF.

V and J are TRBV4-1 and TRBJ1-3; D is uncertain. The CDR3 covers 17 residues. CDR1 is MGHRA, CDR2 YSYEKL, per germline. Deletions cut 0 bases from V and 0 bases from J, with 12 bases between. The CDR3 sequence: CASSQDIVQSSGNTIYF. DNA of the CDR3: TGCGCCAGCAGCCAAGATATCGTGCAGAGCTCTGGAAACACCATATATTTT.

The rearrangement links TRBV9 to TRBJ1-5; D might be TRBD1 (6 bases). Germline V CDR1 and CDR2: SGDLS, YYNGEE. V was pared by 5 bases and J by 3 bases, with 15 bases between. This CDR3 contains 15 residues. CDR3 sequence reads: CASSETGHHNQPQHF. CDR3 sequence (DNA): TGTGCCAGCAGTGAGACGGGACACCACAATCAGCCCCAGCATTTT.